The entry that follows covers one TCR beta chain sequence. Its antigen is undetermined. It is likely a read error, because the conserved phenylalanine at the end of the CDR3 is missing. The DNA is left out, because the CDR3 cannot be placed on it with certainty; the CDR3 is given as TCRdb lists it. These data come from a study of esophageal squamous cell carcinoma under preoperative chemotherapy. Study details: Samples included peripheral blood T cells as well as tumor-infiltrating lymphocytes. General study results and limits: After treatment, tumor-infiltrating lymphocytes seemed to come partly from incoming peripheral T cells, not only local changes. Peripheral T cells showed a significant TCR diversity increase after chemotherapy, unlike tumor-infiltrating lymphocytes.

The sample's time point: before preoperative PTX-NDP chemotherapy. Preoperative chemotherapy with paclitaxel-nedaplatin was given to patients before surgery. A total of 14 residues make up the CDR3, ends included. The germline gives CDR1 SSHAT, CDR2 FNYEAQ (reference sequence). Each CDR3 protein is one row after TCRdb ran MiXCR on the PCR reads. Found here are about 30,000 distinct CDR3 sequences, under 55% of them singletons; the top ten hold more than 10%. The V gene is TRBV7-7, the J gene TRBJ2-5; no DNA check was done on the table's D call, TRBD1. This specimen was acquired from a patient given preoperative chemotherapy. The clonotype comes from a human donor with esophageal squamous cell carcinoma. The donor label of this sample is uncertain. Here the CDR3 reads CASSTDRGQETQLS.